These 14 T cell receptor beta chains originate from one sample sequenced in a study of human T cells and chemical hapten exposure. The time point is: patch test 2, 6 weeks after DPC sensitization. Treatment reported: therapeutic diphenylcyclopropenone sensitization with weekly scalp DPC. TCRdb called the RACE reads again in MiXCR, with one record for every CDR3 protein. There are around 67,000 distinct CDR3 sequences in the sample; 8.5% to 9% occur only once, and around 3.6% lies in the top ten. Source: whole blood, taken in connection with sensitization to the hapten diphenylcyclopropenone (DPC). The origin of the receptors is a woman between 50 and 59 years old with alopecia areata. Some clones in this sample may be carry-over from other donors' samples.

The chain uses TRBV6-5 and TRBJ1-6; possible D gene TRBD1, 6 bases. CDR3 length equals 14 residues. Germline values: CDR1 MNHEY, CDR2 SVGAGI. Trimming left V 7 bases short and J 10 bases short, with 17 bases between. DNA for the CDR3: TGTGCCAGCAATTTCCAGGGGAGAGGCTCACCCCTCCACTTT. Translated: CASNFQGRGSPLHF.

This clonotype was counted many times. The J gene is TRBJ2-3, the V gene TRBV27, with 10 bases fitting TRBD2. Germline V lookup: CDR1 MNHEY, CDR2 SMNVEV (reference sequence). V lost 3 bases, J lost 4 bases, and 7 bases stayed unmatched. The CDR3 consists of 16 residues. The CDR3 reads CASSFIAGGRADTQYF. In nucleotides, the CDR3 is TGTGCCAGCAGTTTCATAGCGGGGGGCCGGGCAGATACGCAGTATTTT.

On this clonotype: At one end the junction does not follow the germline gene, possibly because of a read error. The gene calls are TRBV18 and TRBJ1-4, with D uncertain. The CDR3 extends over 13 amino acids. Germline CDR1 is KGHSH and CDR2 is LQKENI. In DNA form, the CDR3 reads TGTGCCAGCTCTGTGAAGGCTAATGACAAACTGTTTTTT. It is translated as CASSVKANDKLFF.

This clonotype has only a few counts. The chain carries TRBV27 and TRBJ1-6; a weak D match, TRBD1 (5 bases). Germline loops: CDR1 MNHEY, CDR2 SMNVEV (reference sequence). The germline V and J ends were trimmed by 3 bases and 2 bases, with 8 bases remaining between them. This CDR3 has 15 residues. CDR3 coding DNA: TGTGCCAGCAGTTTCAGGGATCCCTATAATTCACCCCTCCACTTT. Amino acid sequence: CASSFRDPYNSPLHF.

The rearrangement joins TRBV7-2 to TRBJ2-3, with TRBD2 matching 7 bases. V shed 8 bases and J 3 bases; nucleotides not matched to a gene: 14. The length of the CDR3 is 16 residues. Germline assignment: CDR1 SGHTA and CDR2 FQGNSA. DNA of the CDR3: TGTGCCAGCGGCTCATTTGGGAGGGGCCGGACAGATACGCAGTATTTT. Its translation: CASGSFGRGRTDTQYF.

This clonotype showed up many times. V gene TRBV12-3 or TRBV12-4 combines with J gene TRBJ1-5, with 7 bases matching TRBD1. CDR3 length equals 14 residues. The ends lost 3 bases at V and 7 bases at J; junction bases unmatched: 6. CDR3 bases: TGTGCCAGCAGTTTTCAACAGGGGACACAGCCCCAGCATTTT. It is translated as CASSFQQGTQPQHF.

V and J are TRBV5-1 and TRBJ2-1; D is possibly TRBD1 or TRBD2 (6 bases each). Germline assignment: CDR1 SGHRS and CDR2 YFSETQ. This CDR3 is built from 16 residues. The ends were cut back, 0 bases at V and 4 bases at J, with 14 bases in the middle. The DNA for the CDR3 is TGCGCCAGCAGCTTGGCTGGGGGGCTTTCATACAATGAGCAGTTCTTC. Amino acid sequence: CASSLAGGLSYNEQFF.

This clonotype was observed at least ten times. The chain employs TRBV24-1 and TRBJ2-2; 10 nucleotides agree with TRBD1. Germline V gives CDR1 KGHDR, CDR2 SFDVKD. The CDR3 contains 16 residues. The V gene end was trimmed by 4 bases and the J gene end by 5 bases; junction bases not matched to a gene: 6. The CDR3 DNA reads TGTGCCACCAGTGAAGGGAGACAGGGGGCGACCGGGGAGCTGTTTTTT. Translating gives CATSEGRQGATGELFF.

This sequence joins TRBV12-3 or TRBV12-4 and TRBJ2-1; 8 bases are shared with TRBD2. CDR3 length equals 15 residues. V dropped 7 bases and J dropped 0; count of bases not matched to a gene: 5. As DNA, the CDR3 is TGTGCCAGCACCCGGGGGGGAGTCTCCTACAATGAGCAGTTCTTC. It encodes CASTRGGVSYNEQFF.

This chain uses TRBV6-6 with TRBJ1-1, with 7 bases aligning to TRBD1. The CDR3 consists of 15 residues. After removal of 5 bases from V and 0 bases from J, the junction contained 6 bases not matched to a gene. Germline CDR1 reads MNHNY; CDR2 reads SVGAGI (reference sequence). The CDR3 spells CASSPRQGMNTEAFF. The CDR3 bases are TGTGCCAGCAGTCCCCGACAGGGAATGAACACTGAAGCTTTCTTT.

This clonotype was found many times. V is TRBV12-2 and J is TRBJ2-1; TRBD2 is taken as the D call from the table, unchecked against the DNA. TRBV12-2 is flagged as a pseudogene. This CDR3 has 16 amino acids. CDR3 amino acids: CASRSQTSGRVNEQFF. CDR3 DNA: TGTGCAAGTCGCTCCCAGACTAGCGGGAGGGTGAATGAGCAGTTCTTC.

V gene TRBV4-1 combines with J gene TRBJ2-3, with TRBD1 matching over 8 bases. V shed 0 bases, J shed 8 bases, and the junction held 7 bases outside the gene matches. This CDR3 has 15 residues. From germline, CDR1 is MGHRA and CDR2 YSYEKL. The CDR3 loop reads CASSQEGQGASTQYF. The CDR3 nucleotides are TGCGCCAGCAGCCAAGAAGGGCAGGGGGCAAGTACGCAGTATTTT.

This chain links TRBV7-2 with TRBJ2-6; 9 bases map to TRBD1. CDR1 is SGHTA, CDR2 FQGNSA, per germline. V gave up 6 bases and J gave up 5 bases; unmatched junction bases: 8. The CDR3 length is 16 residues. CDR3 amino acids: CASRLQGAQRANVLTF. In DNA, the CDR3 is TGTGCCAGCAGGTTACAGGGGGCGCAGAGGGCCAACGTCCTGACTTTC.

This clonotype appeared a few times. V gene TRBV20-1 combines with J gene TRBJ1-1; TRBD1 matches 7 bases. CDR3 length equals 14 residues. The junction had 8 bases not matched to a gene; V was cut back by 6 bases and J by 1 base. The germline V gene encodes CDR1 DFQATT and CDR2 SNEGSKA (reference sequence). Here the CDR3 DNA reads TGCAGTGCCCGGACAGGAGATGGGAACACTGAAGCTTTCTTT. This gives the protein CSARTGDGNTEAFF.